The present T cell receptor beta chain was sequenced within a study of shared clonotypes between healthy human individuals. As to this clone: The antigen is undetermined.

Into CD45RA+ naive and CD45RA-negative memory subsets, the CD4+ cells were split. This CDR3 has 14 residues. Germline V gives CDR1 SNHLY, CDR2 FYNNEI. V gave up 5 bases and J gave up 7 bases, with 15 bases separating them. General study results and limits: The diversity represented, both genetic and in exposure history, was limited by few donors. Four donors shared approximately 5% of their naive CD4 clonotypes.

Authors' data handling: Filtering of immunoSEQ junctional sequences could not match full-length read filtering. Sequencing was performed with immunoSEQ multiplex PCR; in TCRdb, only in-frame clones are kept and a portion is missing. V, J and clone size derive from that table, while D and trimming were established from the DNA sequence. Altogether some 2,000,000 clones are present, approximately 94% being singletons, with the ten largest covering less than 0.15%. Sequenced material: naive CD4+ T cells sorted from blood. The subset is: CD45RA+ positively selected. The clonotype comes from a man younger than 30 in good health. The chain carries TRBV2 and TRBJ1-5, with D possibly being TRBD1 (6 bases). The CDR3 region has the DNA TGTGCCAGCAGTCACAGGGACGAGGGACAGCCCCAGCATTTT. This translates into CASSHRDEGQPQHF.